Listed below are T cell receptor beta chains from one sample, sequenced in a study of Ad26.COV2.S vaccination and SARS-CoV-2 variants. Clones were sequenced by immunoSEQ multiplex PCR, and TCRdb holds only the in-frame ones, with some missing. The repertoire includes just under 250,000 clones, roughly 90% of them detected once, and around 11% sits in the top ten. Here the sequenced sample was peripheral blood, taken in a trial of Ad26.COV2.S vaccine versus placebo. The receptors were gathered from a person aged 18-60 years who received the Ad26.COV2.S COVID-19 vaccine or a placebo. The CDR3 runs from the conserved cysteine through the conserved F or W. A D gene is named only where the DNA matches it firmly. Not all rows give a size; the values are once, few, many and, for expanded clones, a class.

CDR3 DNA | CDR3 protein | D gene | J gene | clone size | V gene
TGTGCCAGCAGTGTGGACAGGGGGCGAAACTATGGCTACACCTTC | CASSVDRGRNYGYTF | TRBD1 | TRBJ1-2 | . | TRBV2
TGTGCCAGCAGGACTCCCGGGATGAATAATTCACCCCTCCACTTT | CASRTPGMNNSPLHF | . | TRBJ1-6 | . | TRBV6-5
TGCAGCGTTGCGGGGGGACAGCTGAATGAAAAACTGTTTTTT | CSVAGGQLNEKLFF | TRBD1 | TRBJ1-4 | . | TRBV29-1
TGCGCCAGCAGCCAAGATATAAGCGGGAGGAATGAGCAGTTCTTC | CASSQDISGRNEQFF | TRBD2 | TRBJ2-1 | . | TRBV4-1
TGTGCCTGGAGAGGCGCCGGGGGAAGGCAAGAGACCCAGTACTTC | CAWRGAGGRQETQYF | . | TRBJ2-5 | . | TRBV30
TGTGCCAGCAGCCAAGCCCAGGGAGCTTTCTTT | CASSQAQGAFF | . | TRBJ1-1 | few | TRBV3-1/TRBV3-2
TGCGCCAGCAGCTTGGGCGCCGCCAAAGCTAGCGAGCAGTACTTC | CASSLGAAKASEQYF | . | TRBJ2-7 | once | TRBV5-1
TGTGCCAGCAGTGGCATGGTGGTTAACACTGAAGCTTTCTTT | CASSGMVVNTEAFF | . | TRBJ1-1 | . | TRBV2
TGCAGCGTGCAGGGGTACACCGGGGAGCTGTTTTTT | CSVQGYTGELFF | . | TRBJ2-2 | . | TRBV29-1
TGTGCCAGCAGCACCTCCGGGACTAGCCGCGAGACCCAGTACTTC | CASSTSGTSRETQYF | TRBD2 | TRBJ2-5 | . | TRBV7-3
TGTGCCAGCAGACCATGGACAGGGGACGGGGTCACTGAAGCTTTCTTT | CASRPWTGDGVTEAFF | TRBD1 | TRBJ1-1 | . | TRBV7-2
TGTGCCAGCAGCCCCGGGACATTCTACTACGAGCAGTACTTC | CASSPGTFYYEQYF | . | TRBJ2-7 | . | TRBV7-2
TGTGCCAGCAGCTTGGCCCCGGTCCTGAACTATGGCTACACCTTC | CASSLAPVLNYGYTF | . | TRBJ1-2 | . | TRBV5-5
TGCGCCAGCAGCCAAGGGGAGGGTAGGACAGATACGCAGTATTTT | CASSQGEGRTDTQYF | TRBD2 | TRBJ2-3 | . | TRBV4-1